Included here is one T cell receptor (beta chain) sequence, with context. Donors were grouped by their self-reported clinical history. Donors in Cohort 3 who had recovered were those with two negative PCRs, healthcare professional clearance, or resolution of their symptoms. This CDR3 region has 17 residues. Germline assignment: CDR1 MNHEY and CDR2 SMNVEV (reference sequence). J gave up 1 base and V 6 bases, and 10 bases lay outside the gene matches. In the original workflow: The assay estimated nucleated cells by amplifying reference gene primers. Clones were read by immunoSEQ multiplex PCR, and TCRdb kept only the in-frame ones, dropping some. That table gives V, J and clone size, and the DNA gave D and trimming. The repertoire holds 400,000 to 450,000 clones, with 80% to 90% as singletons. The data originate from a study of blood T cell repertoires in COVID-19.

Material: PBMCs or T cells enriched from blood (not recorded which). The source of this sequence is a man aged 30-40 years who had recovered from COVID-19. This chain connects TRBV27 to TRBJ2-1; 9 bases match TRBD2. The CDR3 is CASRLRGGGSSYNEQFF. DNA of the CDR3: TGTGCCAGCAGGCTGCGGGGGGGCGGGTCGTCCTACAATGAGCAGTTCTTC.